One sample yielded the 24 T cell receptor beta chains listed below, sequenced in a study of blood T cell repertoires in COVID-19. Assay used: immunoSEQ multiplex PCR; TCRdb lists only in-frame clones, some missing. Of hundreds of thousands of clones in the sample, 75% to 90% were seen once. Material: PBMCs or T cells enriched from blood (not recorded which). The receptors come from a woman younger than 45 with acute COVID-19.

With respect to this clone: This same CDR3 is encoded by further DNA sequences in the sample. V and J are TRBV18 and TRBJ1-1, with TRBD1 matching over 8 bases. The V gene's germline CDR1 is KGHSH and CDR2 LQKENI. This CDR3 comprises 15 residues. J lost 1 base, V lost 3 bases, and 4 bases had no gene match. The CDR3 coding sequence is TGTGCCAGCTCACCCCCGGGGACAGGGAACACTGAAGCTTTCTTT. This sequence encodes CASSPPGTGNTEAFF. Full variable domain (missing parts from reference TRBV18 and TRBJ1-1): NAGVMQNPRHLVRRRGQEARLRCSPMKGHSHVYWYRQLPEEGLKFMVYLQKENIIDESGMPKERFSAEFPKEGPSILRIQQVVRGDSAAYFCASSPPGTGNTEAFFGQGTRLTVV.

In its sample, this clone was seen once. The chain combines TRBV18 with TRBJ2-1; 8 nucleotides match TRBD2. The CDR3 extends over 16 amino acids. Germline-derived CDR1 and CDR2 are KGHSH and LQKENI. Trimming at V came to 3 bases and at J to 0 bases, leaving 4 bases not matched to a gene. The CDR3: CASSPLAGTSYNEQFF. CDR3 sequence (DNA): TGTGCCAGCTCACCCTTAGCGGGAACCTCCTACAATGAGCAGTTCTTC.

The V gene is TRBV7-2, the J gene TRBJ2-3, with 13 nucleotides matching TRBD2. The CDR3 runs 19 residues. Germline V gene lookup returns CDR1 SGHTA and CDR2 FQGNSA. V trimming: 5 bases; J trimming: 2 bases; junction bases outside the gene matches: 13. The CDR3 DNA reads TGTGCCAGCAGCCCATCGGGTTTGGGACTAGCGGGACCCACAGATACGCAGTATTTT. Protein sequence: CASSPSGLGLAGPTDTQYF. The variable domain in full, completed from reference TRBV7-2 and TRBJ2-3, reads GAGVSQSPSNKVTEKGKDVELRCDPISGHTALYWYRQSLGQGLEFLIYFQGNSAPDKSGLPSDRFSAERTGGSVSTLTIQRTQQEDSAVYLCASSPSGLGLAGPTDTQYFGPGTRLTVL.

This chain joins TRBV10-3 and TRBJ1-1; TRBD1 is a possible D gene (5 bases). Between the trimmed V and J ends, which lost 7 bases and 6 bases, there was a span of 18 bases. This CDR3 has 14 amino acids. The germline CDR1 and CDR2 sequences are ENHRY and SYGVKD. The CDR3 loop is CAITSQEGKSEAFF. The CDR3 bases are TGTGCCATCACTTCTCAGGAGGGGAAATCTGAAGCTTTCTTT.

V is TRBV5-1 and J is TRBJ1-4, with 9 bases matching TRBD1. Germline V CDR1 and CDR2: SGHRS, YFSETQ. The CDR3 spans 14 residues. With 4 bases clipped from V and 5 bases from J, the junction kept 3 bases outside the gene matches. The CDR3 DNA follows: TGCGCCAGCAGCGCAGGACAGGGGAATGAAAAACTGTTTTTT. Protein sequence: CASSAGQGNEKLFF.

This clone was observed a few times. The V and J genes are TRBV5-4 and TRBJ2-1; a possible D gene is TRBD2 (7 bases). This CDR3 is built from 14 residues. Trimming left V 4 bases short and J 7 bases short, with 15 bases between. The germline CDR1 and CDR2 sequences are SGHNT and YYREEE (reference sequence). CDR3 region: CASSPGGAENEQFF. For the CDR3, the DNA is TGTGCCAGCAGCCCTGGGGGGGCAGAAAATGAGCAGTTCTTC.

V is TRBV6-2 or TRBV6-3 and J is TRBJ2-7; 8 bases match TRBD2. This CDR3 spans 17 amino acids. CDR1 is MNHEY and CDR2 is SVGEGT in the germline V gene. V shed 0 bases, J shed 3 bases, and the junction held 10 bases outside the gene matches. The CDR3 reads CASSYSDNSGSYYEQYF. CDR3 in DNA: TGTGCCAGCAGTTACTCCGATAACAGCGGGAGCTACTACGAGCAGTACTTC.

V and J are TRBV7-8 and TRBJ2-2; D possibly corresponds to TRBD2 (5 bases). V was shortened by 5 bases and J by 7 bases, with 11 bases between the two germline ends. Germline V CDR1 and CDR2: SGHVS, FQNEAQ. This CDR3 has 13 residues. Here the CDR3 reads CASSPRAGGELFF. The CDR3 coding sequence is TGTGCCAGCAGCCCTCGGGCGGGCGGGGAGCTGTTTTTT.

The chain combines TRBV19 with TRBJ2-1; the match to TRBD2 covers 9 bases. The CDR3 sequence is 17 residues long. Per germline, CDR1 LNHDA and CDR2 SQIVND (reference sequence). The V segment lost 5 bases and the J segment 6 bases; nucleotides outside the gene matches: 14. The CDR3 loop is CASSGGTLAGRGNEQFF. The CDR3 DNA reads TGTGCCAGTAGTGGGGGGACTCTAGCGGGGCGGGGCAATGAGCAGTTCTTC.

The gene calls are TRBV19 and TRBJ1-6; maybe TRBD1 (6 bases). CDR1 and CDR2 (germline): LNHDA, SQIVND (reference sequence). V lost 3 bases, J lost 4 bases, and 13 bases lay in between. This CDR3 spans 16 amino acids. The CDR3 loop is CASSMGTRGYNSPLHF. The DNA for the CDR3 is TGTGCCAGTAGTATGGGGACCAGGGGTTATAATTCACCCCTCCACTTT.

The CDR3 loop is CASGIGTTDTQYF. The CDR3 bases are TGTGCTAGTGGAATCGGGACTACAGATACGCAGTATTTT. The chain employs TRBV12-5 and TRBJ2-3; maybe TRBD2 (6 bases). With 6 bases removed from V and 3 bases from J, the gap between germline ends came to 10 bases. This CDR3 region has 13 residues. CDR1 LGHNT and CDR2 FRNRAP come from the germline V gene.

V usage is TRBV7-9 and J usage is TRBJ2-7; 10 nucleotides match TRBD2. V shed 5 bases, J shed 0 bases, and the junction held 7 bases outside the gene matches. This CDR3 is 16 amino acids long. Germline V gives CDR1 SEHNR, CDR2 FQNEAQ (reference sequence). In DNA form, the CDR3 reads TGTGCCAGCAGCGAACCCCGGACTAGCGGCTCCTACGAGCAGTACTTC. Translated, it gives CASSEPRTSGSYEQYF.

The table lists this clone with a few counts. The chain employs TRBV7-9 and TRBJ2-7; no definite D call. The ends were cut back, 2 bases at V and 2 bases at J, with 16 bases in the middle. Germline V gives CDR1 SEHNR, CDR2 FQNEAQ (reference sequence). The CDR3 runs 16 residues. The CDR3 reads CASSLLLSGQPYEQYF. For the CDR3, the DNA is TGTGCCAGCAGCTTACTCCTGAGTGGGCAGCCCTACGAGCAGTACTTC.

J is TRBJ2-7 and V is TRBV6-5; perhaps TRBD1 as D (5 bases). The CDR3 runs 14 residues. CDR1 and CDR2 (germline): MNHEY, SVGAGI. Trimming stripped 4 bases from V and 2 bases from J, with 12 bases between. CDR3 nucleotides: TGTGCCAGCAGTTCCAAGGGGCCGACCTACGAGCAGTACTTC. Amino acid sequence: CASSSKGPTYEQYF.

The chain recombines TRBV27 with TRBJ2-7; 9 bases fit TRBD2. The ends lost 3 bases at V and 4 bases at J; junction bases unmatched: 7. CDR1 and CDR2 (germline): MNHEY, SMNVEV (reference sequence). CDR3 length equals 15 residues. The CDR3 spells CASSFEAGGPYEQYF. CDR3 nucleotide sequence: TGTGCCAGCAGTTTCGAGGCGGGAGGGCCGTACGAGCAGTACTTC.

The genes are TRBV6-1 and TRBJ2-1; 7 bases agree with TRBD2. The CDR3 runs 20 residues. V shed 4 bases and J 2 bases; nucleotides not matched to a gene: 20. CDR1 MNHNS and CDR2 SASEGT come from the germline V gene. The CDR3: CASSAREAGTRTRPYNEQFF. Here the CDR3 DNA reads TGTGCCAGCAGTGCCCGGGAGGCAGGGACTCGGACTAGACCCTACAATGAGCAGTTCTTC.

This clone was seen just once. The V and J genes are TRBV5-1 and TRBJ2-3; weak D call: TRBD2 (5 bases). V lost 0 bases to trimming and J lost 2 bases, with 7 bases between them. The CDR3 totals 14 residues. Germline CDR1 SGHRS, CDR2 YFSETQ. The CDR3 region has the DNA TGCGCCAGCAGCTTGGCGGGGATCACAGATACGCAGTATTTT. Translation: CASSLAGITDTQYF. Complete variable domain (other parts from reference TRBV5-1 and TRBJ2-3): KAGVTQTPRYLIKTRGQQVTLSCSPISGHRSVSWYQQTPGQGLQFLFEYFSETQRNKGNFPGRFSGRQFSNSRSEMNVSTLELGDSALYLCASSLAGITDTQYFGPGTRLTVL.

The chain uses TRBV6-5 and TRBJ2-7, with TRBD2 matching over 10 bases. Germline-derived CDR1 and CDR2 are MNHEY and SVGAGI. The CDR3 contains 15 residues. V shed 7 bases, J shed 2 bases, and the junction held 8 bases outside the gene matches. The CDR3 spells CASIPTSGAAYEQYF. The CDR3 coding sequence is TGTGCCAGCATCCCTACTAGCGGGGCTGCCTACGAGCAGTACTTC.

The genes are TRBV2 and TRBJ1-1, with D possibly being TRBD1 (6 bases). The CDR3 contains 11 residues. V dropped 10 bases and J dropped 1 base, with 7 bases sitting between them. Germline CDR1 is SNHLY and CDR2 is FYNNEI. In DNA, the CDR3 is TGTGCCAAAGGGGGGAACACTGAAGCTTTCTTT. Amino acid sequence: CAKGGNTEAFF. Full variable domain (rest looked up from reference TRBV2 and TRBJ1-1): EPEVTQTPSHQVTQMGQEVILRCVPISNHLYFYWYRQILGQKVEFLVSFYNNEISEKSEIFDDQFSVERPDGSNFTLKIRSTKLEDSAMYFCAKGGNTEAFFGQGTRLTVV.

This rearrangement joins TRBV7-3 to TRBJ2-2; D unresolved. CDR3 size: 14 residues. The germline gives CDR1 SGHTA, CDR2 FQGTGA. V lost 7 bases and J 6 bases, leaving 15 bases between the germline ends. The CDR3: CASKTGPSAGELFF. CDR3 sequence (DNA): TGTGCCAGCAAAACCGGCCCGAGCGCCGGGGAGCTGTTTTTT.

This chain joins TRBV7-9 and TRBJ2-3; D possibly corresponds to TRBD2 (5 bases). CDR1 and CDR2 (germline): SEHNR, FQNEAQ (reference sequence). This CDR3 spans 14 amino acids. V lost 1 base to trimming and J lost 6 bases, with 11 bases between them. The CDR3, as DNA: TGTGCCAGCAGCTTAGACCTAGCCTCCGATACGCAGTATTTT. It encodes CASSLDLASDTQYF.

The rearrangement joins TRBV10-1 to TRBJ2-7; 12 nucleotides align to TRBD2. In germline, CDR1 is WNHNN, CDR2 SYGVQD (reference sequence). CDR3 length: 15 amino acids. Trimming took 5 bases from V and 7 from J; bases not matched to a gene: 9. The CDR3 reads CASSPSGRGVREQYF. CDR3 DNA sequence: TGCGCCAGCAGTCCTAGCGGGAGGGGTGTTCGGGAGCAGTACTTC.

The gene calls are TRBV7-9 and TRBJ1-6, with D perhaps TRBD1 (6 bases). The CDR3 sequence is 14 residues long. The germline CDR1 and CDR2 sequences are SEHNR and FQNEAQ (reference sequence). The V and J ends lost 7 bases and 7 bases respectively, with 14 bases between them. Here the CDR3 DNA reads TGTGCCAGCACCGAGGGGCAGGGGAATTCACCCCTCCACTTT. Protein sequence: CASTEGQGNSPLHF.

This rearrangement joins TRBV18 to TRBJ2-7; D possibly corresponds to TRBD1 (6 bases). V gave up 5 bases and J gave up 4 bases, with 15 bases separating them. The CDR3 totals 14 residues. Germline CDR1 is KGHSH and CDR2 is LQKENI. CDR3 in DNA: TGTGCCAGCTCAGAAATCAACGGACAGTACGAGCAGTACTTC. It encodes CASSEINGQYEQYF. The complete variable domain, with remaining parts taken from reference TRBV18 and TRBJ2-7, reads NAGVMQNPRHLVRRRGQEARLRCSPMKGHSHVYWYRQLPEEGLKFMVYLQKENIIDESGMPKERFSAEFPKEGPSILRIQQVVRGDSAAYFCASSEINGQYEQYFGPGTRLTVT.